Listed here are 18 T cell receptor beta chains from one sample, sequenced in a study of technical replicates of blood from a handful of donors. Repertoires were generated with immunoSEQ multiplex PCR, while TCRdb's copy carries only in-frame clones and drops some. The sample lists about 70,000 clones; approximately 98% were seen once. Sequences were obtained from T cells isolated from PBMCs. These receptors all stem from a human donor in good health.

The chain joins TRBV27 to TRBJ2-5; 8 bases fit TRBD2. The CDR3 is 15 residues long. After removal of 6 bases from V and 4 bases from J, the junction contained 10 bases not matched to a gene. Germline V lookup: CDR1 MNHEY, CDR2 SMNVEV (reference sequence). The CDR3 reads CASRVAGKGRETQYF. CDR3 sequence (DNA): TGTGCCAGCAGAGTAGCGGGAAAAGGGCGAGAGACCCAGTACTTC.

This chain connects TRBV6-1 to TRBJ2-5, with TRBD1 identical over 8 bases. V shed 2 bases and J 6 bases; nucleotides not matched to a gene: 11. The length of the CDR3 is 16 residues. Germline assignment: CDR1 MNHNS and CDR2 SASEGT. This chain's CDR3 is CASSENGQGWGKTQYF. DNA of the CDR3: TGTGCCAGCAGTGAAAACGGACAGGGATGGGGGAAGACCCAGTACTTC.

The chain is built from TRBV7-8 and TRBJ2-1; D unclear. V was cut by 5 bases and J by 0 bases, with 5 bases left in between. Germline-derived CDR1 and CDR2 are SGHVS and FQNEAQ. The CDR3 contains 13 residues. Here the CDR3 DNA reads TGTGCCAGCAGCAAGAGCTCCTACAATGAGCAGTTCTTC. This encodes CASSKSSYNEQFF.

The chain employs TRBV7-2 and TRBJ2-1, with no clear D. The CDR3 spans 11 residues. Per the germline V gene, CDR1 is SGHTA and CDR2 is FQGNSA. Trimming took off 2 bases at V and 10 bases at J, with 6 bases between the two ends. CDR3 nucleotide sequence: TGTGCCAGCAGCTTACTCAGGGAGCAGTTCTTC. Translation: CASSLLREQFF.

V usage is TRBV6-1 and J usage is TRBJ2-3; tentative D call: TRBD1 (5 bases). Trimming took 8 bases from V and 6 from J, leaving 9 bases between them. Looked up from germline, CDR1 is MNHNS and CDR2 is SASEGT. The CDR3 contains 11 residues. In nucleotides, the CDR3 is TGTGCCAGCCACACAGGTGATACGCAGTATTTT. It encodes CASHTGDTQYF.

This chain uses TRBV5-1 with TRBJ1-4; D ambiguous. Germline V gene sequence: CDR1 SGHRS, CDR2 YFSETQ. V shed 0 bases and J shed 4 bases, with 7 bases lying between them. The CDR3 has 14 amino acids. The chain's CDR3 is CASSLGQHNEKLFF. CDR3 DNA: TGCGCCAGCAGCTTGGGGCAACATAATGAAAAACTGTTTTTT.

The chain couples TRBV6-6 to TRBJ1-1, with 7 bases lining up with TRBD1. The V segment lost 5 bases and the J segment 5 bases; nucleotides outside the gene matches: 5. Germline lookup yields CDR1 MNHNY and CDR2 SVGAGI (reference sequence). The CDR3 is made up of 13 amino acids. In nucleotides, the CDR3 is TGTGCCAGCAGTCAGGGGGTAGGGACTGAAGCTTTCTTT. Translation gives CASSQGVGTEAFF.

The chain recombines TRBV29-1 with TRBJ2-7, with 9 bases fitting TRBD1. This CDR3 is built from 13 residues. The trim removed 6 bases at V and 3 bases at J, leaving 6 bases unmatched. CDR1 SQVTM and CDR2 ANQGSEA come from the germline V gene. CDR3: CSVRTGDGYEQYF. The CDR3 nucleotides read TGCAGCGTCAGGACAGGGGATGGCTACGAGCAGTACTTC.

The chain uses TRBV27 and TRBJ1-2; TRBD1 matches 11 bases. CDR1 is MNHEY, CDR2 SMNVEV, per germline (reference sequence). The CDR3 sequence is 14 residues long. V dropped 6 bases and J dropped 8; count of bases not matched to a gene: 8. The CDR3 region has the DNA TGTGCCAGCAGGGTTGGACAGGGGGCCGGGGGCTACACCTTC. Translating it yields CASRVGQGAGGYTF.

As regards this clone: The junction shows a germline mismatch at one end, possibly a read error. The V call is TRBV10-1, the J call TRBJ2-3; 8 bases line up with TRBD2. The CDR3 length is 11 residues. Germline values: CDR1 WNHNN, CDR2 SYGVQD (reference sequence). Written as DNA, the CDR3 is TGCGCCAGCAGTGAGACGGCGGGGGGTGATTTT. Residues: CASSETAGGDF.

The V gene is TRBV21-1, the J gene TRBJ1-2; the table assigns TRBD1, which was not confirmed against the DNA. TRBV21-1 is annotated as a pseudogene. The CDR3 runs to 18 residues. Written as DNA, the CDR3 is TGTGCCAGCAGCAAAAAAGACCGACAGGGCGCAGCTAACTATGGCTACACCTTC. Translated, it gives CASSKKDRQGAANYGYTF.

The V gene is TRBV25-1, the J gene TRBJ1-1, with 7 bases fitting TRBD1. The germline gives CDR1 MGHDK, CDR2 SYGVNS. The CDR3 totals 13 residues. J gave up 5 bases and V 6 bases, and 6 bases lay outside the gene matches. CDR3 in amino acids: CASREGAATEAFF. CDR3 sequence (DNA): TGTGCCAGCAGAGAGGGGGCGGCTACTGAAGCTTTCTTT.

The chain employs TRBV9 and TRBJ2-1; 12 nucleotides line up with TRBD2. This CDR3 has 17 amino acids. With 4 bases clipped from V and 4 bases from J, the junction kept 9 bases outside the gene matches. Germline V gene sequence: CDR1 SGDLS, CDR2 YYNGEE. CDR3 amino acids: CASSLRTSGTIYNEQFF. CDR3 DNA: TGTGCCAGCAGCCTACGGACTAGCGGGACTATTTACAATGAGCAGTTCTTC.

The chain has TRBV28 and TRBJ2-3, with D possibly TRBD2 on 6 matching bases. This CDR3 is 13 amino acids long. The V gene lost 7 bases and the J gene lost 0 bases, with 8 bases spanning the gap. The germline V gene has CDR1 MDHEN and CDR2 SYDVKM. The DNA of the CDR3 is TGTGCCAGCACGGGAGAGAGCACAGATACGCAGTATTTT. Translating gives CASTGESTDTQYF. The variable domain in full, completed from reference TRBV28 and TRBJ2-3, reads DVKVTQSSRYLVKRTGEKVFLECVQDMDHENMFWYRQDPGLGLRLIYFSYDVKMKEKGDIPEGYSVSREKKERFSLILESASTNQTSMYLCASTGESTDTQYFGPGTRLTVL.

The chain carries TRBV19 and TRBJ1-5, with D tentatively TRBD1 (6 bases). Trimming took 2 bases from V and 3 from J, leaving 14 bases between them. This CDR3 region has 16 residues. Germline values: CDR1 LNHDA, CDR2 SQIVND (reference sequence). The chain's CDR3 is CASSIFGQSYNQPQHF. The CDR3 DNA is TGTGCCAGTAGTATATTTGGACAGAGCTACAATCAGCCCCAGCATTTT. Based on the CDR3 plus reference TRBV19 and TRBJ1-5, the full variable domain is DGGITQSPKYLFRKEGQNVTLSCEQNLNHDAMYWYRQDPGQGLRLIYYSQIVNDFQKGDIAEGYSVSREKKESFPLTVTSAQKNPTAFYLCASSIFGQSYNQPQHFGDGTRLSIL.

The chain joins TRBV19 to TRBJ2-7; D possibly corresponds to TRBD2 (6 bases). The V gene's germline CDR1 is LNHDA and CDR2 SQIVND (reference sequence). The CDR3 covers 14 residues. The germline V and J ends were trimmed by 9 bases and 5 bases, with 20 bases remaining between them. The CDR3 region is CASGWGGQADEQYF. In nucleotides, the CDR3 is TGTGCCAGCGGGTGGGGAGGCCAGGCAGACGAGCAGTACTTC.

The chain combines TRBV27 with TRBJ2-3, with 7 bases aligning to TRBD2. This CDR3 comprises 14 residues. Trimming at V came to 2 bases and at J to 4 bases, leaving 3 bases not matched to a gene. Germline V gene data show CDR1 as MNHEY and CDR2 as SMNVEV (reference sequence). This chain's CDR3 is CASSLLAGADTQYF. Written as DNA, the CDR3 is TGTGCCAGCAGTTTACTGGCGGGAGCAGATACGCAGTATTTT.

This chain links TRBV6-5 with TRBJ2-7, with D perhaps matching TRBD1 (6 bases). The CDR3 runs to 16 residues. Trimming took off 3 bases at V and 1 base at J, with 16 bases between the two ends. Germline V CDR1 and CDR2: MNHEY, SVGAGI. In DNA, the CDR3 is TGTGCCAGCAGTTATTCCCTAGCTCAGGGGTCCTACGAGCAGTACTTC. Protein: CASSYSLAQGSYEQYF.